The TCR beta chain under discussion was sequenced for a study of CXCR3-negative and CXCR3-positive naive CD8 T cells. UMI-tagged TRB cDNA libraries were built via 5' RACE. TCRdb re-called the 5' RACE reads; every CDR3 protein appears as one record, without DNA. The sample table sets out roughly 89,000 distinct CDR3 sequences. The CDR3 loop spans 15 amino acids. CDR1 and CDR2 from the germline V gene are MDHEN and SYDVKM. This clonotype was obtained from a human donor in good health. Some clones in this sample may be carry-over from other donors' samples. Source material: naive CXCR3- CD8+ T cells from blood. This sample's subset: CD45RO-CCR7+CD27+CD95- naive CD8+ T cells lacking CXCR3 (TNR3-). The rearrangement links TRBV28 to TRBJ1-3. This chain's CDR3 is CASSFTGSSGNTIYF.